The 20 T cell receptor beta chains below come from one sample, sequenced in a study of T cell responses to AZD1222 COVID-19 vaccine (dated by TCRdb to the early 2020s). The sample's time point label is to be understood as: about 28 days (+/-7) after the second vaccine dose. The library was generated by the immunoSEQ multiplex PCR assay. Drawn from immuneACCESS, this table holds only the in-frame rearrangements with V and J called that TCRdb kept. Clones are partly lost; checked studies trace under half to an unresolved V gene and leave the rest unexplained. Across this sample there are about 160,000 clones, with roughly 88% seen only once. Roughly 4.3% of the sample is taken by the ten largest. The sequences come from peripheral blood, collected 28 days after the second AZD1222 dose. These receptors were taken from an adult who received the AZD1222 COVID-19 vaccine.

Details on this clone: A junction boundary mismatches the germline segment, possibly from a read error. CDR3 bases: TGCGCCAGCAGCCAACAGGGCTCTGGAAACACCACATATTTT. Protein sequence: CASSQQGSGNTTYF. J is TRBJ1-3 and V is TRBV4-3; weak D call: TRBD1 (5 bases). Germline V gene data show CDR1 as LGHNA and CDR2 as YSLEER. This CDR3 has 14 residues.

The genes are TRBV9 and TRBJ1-2; a possible D gene is TRBD1 (5 bases). V gave up 3 bases and J gave up 4 bases, with 10 bases separating them. This CDR3 has 13 residues. Germline V gives CDR1 SGDLS, CDR2 YYNGEE. CDR3 in amino acids: CASSGGSGYGYTF. The DNA for the CDR3 is TGTGCCAGCAGCGGGGGGTCCGGCTATGGCTACACCTTC.

This clone occurred a few times. As DNA, the CDR3 is TGTGCCAGCAGTAAACAGGGTGCCGGTGGAAACACCATATATTTT. It is translated as CASSKQGAGGNTIYF. The chain links TRBV6-5 to TRBJ1-3; perhaps TRBD1 as D (6 bases). V lost 5 bases, J lost 3 bases, and 14 bases lay in between. The germline gives CDR1 MNHEY, CDR2 SVGAGI. The length of the CDR3 is 15 residues.

The chain combines TRBV18 with TRBJ1-1, with TRBD1 as a possible D gene (6 bases). CDR3 length equals 15 residues. Germline CDR1 reads KGHSH; CDR2 reads LQKENI. Trimming shortened V by 5 bases and J by 4 bases, and 17 bases separated the two germline ends. The CDR3 bases are TGTGCCAGCTCAACGAGCGGGGGGCACGGCACTGAAGCTTTCTTT. The encoded protein is CASSTSGGHGTEAFF.

The V gene is TRBV5-3, the J gene TRBJ1-5; 7 bases are a match to TRBD1. TRBV5-3 is labeled an ORF, and its function is uncertain. The CDR3 sequence is 13 residues long. V dropped 8 bases and J dropped 8; count of bases not matched to a gene: 10. CDR3 in DNA: TGTGCCAGGCAGGGGGACGCTCGTAAGCCCCAGCATTTT. This sequence encodes CARQGDARKPQHF.

The chain has TRBV5-6 and TRBJ1-2; 7 bases line up with TRBD1. The CDR3 loop spans 14 amino acids. Trimming removed 4 bases from V and 9 bases from J; junction bases left unmatched: 12. CDR1 SGHDT and CDR2 YYEEEE come from the germline V gene. CDR3 nucleotide sequence: TGTGCCAGCAGCATAGGGACCTACAGGGGAAGCTACACCTTC. Translation: CASSIGTYRGSYTF.

The rearrangement joins TRBV12-3 or TRBV12-4 to TRBJ1-3, with no clear D. With 5 bases removed from V and 0 bases from J, the gap between germline ends came to 5 bases. The CDR3 is 13 amino acids. The CDR3 bases are TGTGCCAGCAGTAAAGACTCTGGAAACACCATATATTTT. Its translation is CASSKDSGNTIYF.

The chain joins TRBV11-2 to TRBJ2-2, with TRBD1 identical over 7 bases. Germline CDR1 reads SGHAT; CDR2 reads FQNNGV. There are 14 residues in the CDR3. Trimming cost V 7 bases and J 6 bases; bases outside gene matches: 8. The CDR3 bases are TGTGCCAGCATCAACGAGGGGGCGGCCGGGGAGCTGTTTTTT. This sequence encodes CASINEGAAGELFF.

The genes are TRBV4-3 and TRBJ1-5; possible D gene TRBD1, 5 bases. Trimming left V 4 bases short and J 0 bases short, with 10 bases between. Germline CDR1 LGHNA, CDR2 YSLEER. This CDR3 has 15 residues. The CDR3 region has the DNA TGCGCCAGCAGCCTGAGCAGGGTTAGCAATCAGCCCCAGCATTTT. Its translation is CASSLSRVSNQPQHF.

The chain links TRBV13 to TRBJ1-2, with D unresolved. CDR1 is PRHDT, CDR2 FYEKMQ, per germline (reference sequence). V lost 0 bases, J lost 4 bases, and 15 bases lay in between. There are 16 residues in the CDR3. In nucleotides, the CDR3 is TGTGCCAGCAGCTTAGGCCCCCCCCAGGCCCCCTATGGCTACACCTTC. Its translation: CASSLGPPQAPYGYTF.

V and J are TRBV30 and TRBJ1-2, with D possibly being TRBD1 (6 bases). Trimming took off 3 bases at V and 8 bases at J, with 19 bases between the two ends. Germline assignment: CDR1 GTSNPN and CDR2 SVGIG (reference sequence). The CDR3 loop spans 14 amino acids. DNA for the CDR3: TGTGCCTGGAGGGTAGGCCCGGGGGCCAGCGGCTACACCTTC. This codes for CAWRVGPGASGYTF.

The genes are TRBV19 and TRBJ2-1; D is uncertain. CDR3 length equals 13 residues. Germline-derived CDR1 and CDR2 are LNHDA and SQIVND (reference sequence). The ends were cut back, 1 base at V and 4 bases at J, with 5 bases in the middle. CDR3 loop: CASSIGGYNEQFF. The DNA for the CDR3 is TGTGCCAGTAGTATAGGCGGTTACAATGAGCAGTTCTTC.

Notes on this clone: Sequence at one end of the junction differs from germline and may be a read error. CDR3 region: CASSNSTSSQPQHF. The CDR3 coding sequence is TGTGCCAGCAGTAACTCTACCTCAAGTCAGCCCCAGCATTTT. The J gene is TRBJ1-5, the V gene TRBV6-2 or TRBV6-3; D gene unclear. Germline-derived CDR1 and CDR2 are MNHEY and SVGEGT. CDR3 length: 14 residues.

The V gene is TRBV2, the J gene TRBJ2-2; 7 bases are a match to TRBD2. Germline CDR1 and CDR2: SNHLY and FYNNEI. With 7 bases clipped from V and 6 bases from J, the junction kept 11 bases outside the gene matches. This CDR3 is built from 15 residues. The CDR3 nucleotides read TGTGCCAGCACCATTACGACTAGCCGATCCGGGGAGCTGTTTTTT. Its protein product is CASTITTSRSGELFF. The variable domain in full, completed from reference TRBV2 and TRBJ2-2, reads EPEVTQTPSHQVTQMGQEVILRCVPISNHLYFYWYRQILGQKVEFLVSFYNNEISEKSEIFDDQFSVERPDGSNFTLKIRSTKLEDSAMYFCASTITTSRSGELFFGEGSRLTVL.

The chain employs TRBV5-1 and TRBJ2-5; 7 bases agree with TRBD1. J lost 5 bases, V lost 4 bases, and 11 bases had no gene match. Germline CDR1 is SGHRS and CDR2 is YFSETQ. This CDR3 is 15 amino acids long. CDR3 nucleotide sequence: TGCGCCAGCAGCCGAGTACGACAGGGCGGGGAGACCCAGTACTTC. This translates into CASSRVRQGGETQYF.

This clone was counted a single time. This rearrangement joins TRBV6-8 to TRBJ1-5; 7 bases map to TRBD1. This CDR3 has 18 residues. Germline CDR1 is MNHGY and CDR2 is SAAAGT. The V and J ends lost 8 bases and 1 base, in that order; junction bases with no gene match: 17. DNA of the CDR3: TGTGCCAGCGCAACGAGCCCTGACGGACAGGCGAGCAATCAGCCCCAGCATTTT. It yields the protein CASATSPDGQASNQPQHF.

This sequence joins TRBV19 and TRBJ1-1; D gene uncertain. In germline, CDR1 is LNHDA, CDR2 SQIVND (reference sequence). V was pared by 9 bases and J by 1 base, with 9 bases between. This CDR3 contains 12 residues. CDR3 protein: CASSQENTEAFF. CDR3 sequence (DNA): TGTGCCAGCTCCCAGGAGAACACTGAAGCTTTCTTT.

This chain joins TRBV2 and TRBJ1-2; weak D call: TRBD1 (6 bases). Germline CDR1 SNHLY, CDR2 FYNNEI. This CDR3 has 16 amino acids. Between the trimmed V and J ends, which lost 1 base and 7 bases, there was a span of 19 bases. The CDR3 DNA follows: TGTGCCAGCAGTGAAGGGCCGGCCCCAGGGGTTAGTGGCTACACCTTC. Translating gives CASSEGPAPGVSGYTF. Full variable domain (remainder filled in from reference TRBV2 and TRBJ1-2): EPEVTQTPSHQVTQMGQEVILRCVPISNHLYFYWYRQILGQKVEFLVSFYNNEISEKSEIFDDQFSVERPDGSNFTLKIRSTKLEDSAMYFCASSEGPAPGVSGYTFGSGTRLTVV.

The rearrangement uses TRBV10-3 and TRBJ2-2, with 10 bases aligning to TRBD1. Losses at the gene ends were 2 bases for V and 5 bases for J; bases not matched to a gene: 5. The CDR3 covers 16 residues. In germline, CDR1 is ENHRY, CDR2 SYGVKD. CDR3 nucleotide sequence: TGTGCCATCAGTGAGCAACGGACAGGGGGTACCGGGGAGCTGTTTTTT. This gives the protein CAISEQRTGGTGELFF.

The V and J genes are TRBV11-2 and TRBJ2-7, with D unresolved. The germline V gene has CDR1 SGHAT and CDR2 FQNNGV. V was clipped by 7 bases and J by 0 bases, with 22 bases between them. The CDR3 spans 17 residues. The CDR3 region is CASTVAAFNTTSYEQYF. DNA of the CDR3: TGTGCCAGCACCGTCGCGGCTTTCAACACCACCTCCTACGAGCAGTACTTC.